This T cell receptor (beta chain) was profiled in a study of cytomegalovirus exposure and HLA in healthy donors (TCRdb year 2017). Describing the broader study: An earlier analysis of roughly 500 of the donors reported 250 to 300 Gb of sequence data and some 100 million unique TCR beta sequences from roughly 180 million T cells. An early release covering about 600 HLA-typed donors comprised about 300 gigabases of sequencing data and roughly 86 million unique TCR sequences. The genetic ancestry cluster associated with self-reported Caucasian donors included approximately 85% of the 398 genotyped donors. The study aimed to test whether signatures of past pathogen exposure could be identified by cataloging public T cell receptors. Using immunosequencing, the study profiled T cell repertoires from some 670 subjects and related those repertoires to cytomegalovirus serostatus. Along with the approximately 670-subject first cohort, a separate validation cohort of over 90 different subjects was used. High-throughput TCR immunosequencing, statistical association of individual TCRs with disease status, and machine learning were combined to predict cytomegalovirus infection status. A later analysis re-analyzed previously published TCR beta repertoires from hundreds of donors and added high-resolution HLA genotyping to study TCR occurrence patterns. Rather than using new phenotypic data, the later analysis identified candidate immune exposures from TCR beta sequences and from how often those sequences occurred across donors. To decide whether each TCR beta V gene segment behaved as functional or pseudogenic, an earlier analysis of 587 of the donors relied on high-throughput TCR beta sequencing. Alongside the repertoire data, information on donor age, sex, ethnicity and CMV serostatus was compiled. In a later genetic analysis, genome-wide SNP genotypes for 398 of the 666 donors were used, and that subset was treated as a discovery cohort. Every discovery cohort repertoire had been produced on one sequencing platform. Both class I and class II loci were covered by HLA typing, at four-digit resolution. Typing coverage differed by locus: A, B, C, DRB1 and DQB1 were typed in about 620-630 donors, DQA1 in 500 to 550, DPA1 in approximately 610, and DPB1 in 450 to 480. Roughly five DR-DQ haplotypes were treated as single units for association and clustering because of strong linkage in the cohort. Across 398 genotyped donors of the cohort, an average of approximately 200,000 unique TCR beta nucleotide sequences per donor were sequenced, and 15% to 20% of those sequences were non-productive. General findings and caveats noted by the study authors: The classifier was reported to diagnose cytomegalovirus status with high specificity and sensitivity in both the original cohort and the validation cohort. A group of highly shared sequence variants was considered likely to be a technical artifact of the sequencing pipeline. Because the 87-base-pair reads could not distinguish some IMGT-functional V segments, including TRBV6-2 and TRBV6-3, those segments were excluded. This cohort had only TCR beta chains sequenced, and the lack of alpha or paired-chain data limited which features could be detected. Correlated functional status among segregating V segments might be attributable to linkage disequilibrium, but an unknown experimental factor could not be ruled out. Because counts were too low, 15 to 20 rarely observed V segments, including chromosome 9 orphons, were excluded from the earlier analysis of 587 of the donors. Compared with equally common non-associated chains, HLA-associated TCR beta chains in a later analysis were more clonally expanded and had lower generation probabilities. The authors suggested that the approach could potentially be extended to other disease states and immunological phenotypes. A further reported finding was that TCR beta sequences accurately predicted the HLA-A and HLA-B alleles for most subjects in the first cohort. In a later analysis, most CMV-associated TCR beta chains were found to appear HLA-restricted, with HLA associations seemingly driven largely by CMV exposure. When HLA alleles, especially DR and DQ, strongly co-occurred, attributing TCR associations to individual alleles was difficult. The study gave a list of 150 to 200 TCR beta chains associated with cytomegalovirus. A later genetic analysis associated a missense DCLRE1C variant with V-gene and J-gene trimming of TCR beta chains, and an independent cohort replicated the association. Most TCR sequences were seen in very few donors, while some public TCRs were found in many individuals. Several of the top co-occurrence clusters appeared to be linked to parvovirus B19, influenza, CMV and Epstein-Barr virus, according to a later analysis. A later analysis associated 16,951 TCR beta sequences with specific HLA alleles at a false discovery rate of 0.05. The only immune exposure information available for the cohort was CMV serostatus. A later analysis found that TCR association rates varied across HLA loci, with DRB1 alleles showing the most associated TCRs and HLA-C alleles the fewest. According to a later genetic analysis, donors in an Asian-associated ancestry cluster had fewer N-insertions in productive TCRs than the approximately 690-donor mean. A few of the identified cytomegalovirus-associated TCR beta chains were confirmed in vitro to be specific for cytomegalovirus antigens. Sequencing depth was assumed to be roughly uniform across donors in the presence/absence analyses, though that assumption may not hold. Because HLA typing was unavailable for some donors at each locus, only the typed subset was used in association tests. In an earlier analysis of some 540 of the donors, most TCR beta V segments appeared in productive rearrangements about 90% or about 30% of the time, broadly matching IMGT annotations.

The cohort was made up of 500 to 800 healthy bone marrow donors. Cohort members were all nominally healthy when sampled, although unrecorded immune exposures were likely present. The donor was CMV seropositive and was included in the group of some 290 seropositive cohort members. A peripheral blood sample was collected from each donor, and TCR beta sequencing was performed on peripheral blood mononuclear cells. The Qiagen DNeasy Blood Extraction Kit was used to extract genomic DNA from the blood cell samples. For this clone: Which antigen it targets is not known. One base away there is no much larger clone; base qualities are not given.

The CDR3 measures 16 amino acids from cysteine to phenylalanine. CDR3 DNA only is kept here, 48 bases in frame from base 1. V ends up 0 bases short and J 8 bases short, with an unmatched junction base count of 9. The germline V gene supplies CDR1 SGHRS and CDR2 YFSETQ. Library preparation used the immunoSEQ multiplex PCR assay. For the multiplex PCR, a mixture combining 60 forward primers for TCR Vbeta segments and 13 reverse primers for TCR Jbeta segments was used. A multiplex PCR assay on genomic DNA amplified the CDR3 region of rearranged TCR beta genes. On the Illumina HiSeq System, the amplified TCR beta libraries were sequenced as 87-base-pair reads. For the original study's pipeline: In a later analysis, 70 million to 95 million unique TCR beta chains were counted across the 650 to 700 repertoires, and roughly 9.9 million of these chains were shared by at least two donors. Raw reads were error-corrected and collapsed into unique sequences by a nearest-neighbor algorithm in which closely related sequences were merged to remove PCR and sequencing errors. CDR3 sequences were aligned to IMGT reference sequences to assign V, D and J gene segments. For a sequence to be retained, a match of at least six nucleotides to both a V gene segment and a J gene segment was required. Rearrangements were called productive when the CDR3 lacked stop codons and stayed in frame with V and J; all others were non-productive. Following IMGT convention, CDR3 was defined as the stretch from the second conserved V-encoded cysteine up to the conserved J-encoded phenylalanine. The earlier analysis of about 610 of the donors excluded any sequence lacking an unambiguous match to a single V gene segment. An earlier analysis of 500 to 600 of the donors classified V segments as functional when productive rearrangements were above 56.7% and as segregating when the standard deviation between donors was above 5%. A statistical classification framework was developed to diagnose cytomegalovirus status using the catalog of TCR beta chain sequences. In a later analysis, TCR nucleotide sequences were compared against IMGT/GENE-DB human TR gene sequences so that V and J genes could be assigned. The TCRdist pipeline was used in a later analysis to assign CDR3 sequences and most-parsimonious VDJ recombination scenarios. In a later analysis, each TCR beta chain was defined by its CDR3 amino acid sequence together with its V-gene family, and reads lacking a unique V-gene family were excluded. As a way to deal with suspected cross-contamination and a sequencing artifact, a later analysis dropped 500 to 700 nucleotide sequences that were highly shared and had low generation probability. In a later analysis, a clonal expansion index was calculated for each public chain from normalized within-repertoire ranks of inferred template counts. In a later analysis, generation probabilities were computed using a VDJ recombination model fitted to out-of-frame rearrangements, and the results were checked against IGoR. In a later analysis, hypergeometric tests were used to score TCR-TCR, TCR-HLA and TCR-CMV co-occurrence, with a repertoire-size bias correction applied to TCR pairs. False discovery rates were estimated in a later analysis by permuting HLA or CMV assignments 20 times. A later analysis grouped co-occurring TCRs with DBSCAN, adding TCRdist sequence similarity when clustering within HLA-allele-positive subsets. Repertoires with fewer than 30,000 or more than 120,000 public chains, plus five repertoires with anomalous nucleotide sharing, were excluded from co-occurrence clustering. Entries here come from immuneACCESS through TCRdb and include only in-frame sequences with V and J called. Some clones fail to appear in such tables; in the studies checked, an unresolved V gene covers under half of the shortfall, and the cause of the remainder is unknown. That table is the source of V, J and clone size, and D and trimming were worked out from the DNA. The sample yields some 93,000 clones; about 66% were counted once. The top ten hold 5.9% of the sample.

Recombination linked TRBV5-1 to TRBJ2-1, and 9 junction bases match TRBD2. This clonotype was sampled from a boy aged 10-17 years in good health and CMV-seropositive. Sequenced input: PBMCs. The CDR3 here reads CASSLAREGVGDEQFF. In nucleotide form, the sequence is TGCGCCAGCAGCTTGGCGCGGGAGGGGGTTGGCGATGAGCAGTTCTTC.